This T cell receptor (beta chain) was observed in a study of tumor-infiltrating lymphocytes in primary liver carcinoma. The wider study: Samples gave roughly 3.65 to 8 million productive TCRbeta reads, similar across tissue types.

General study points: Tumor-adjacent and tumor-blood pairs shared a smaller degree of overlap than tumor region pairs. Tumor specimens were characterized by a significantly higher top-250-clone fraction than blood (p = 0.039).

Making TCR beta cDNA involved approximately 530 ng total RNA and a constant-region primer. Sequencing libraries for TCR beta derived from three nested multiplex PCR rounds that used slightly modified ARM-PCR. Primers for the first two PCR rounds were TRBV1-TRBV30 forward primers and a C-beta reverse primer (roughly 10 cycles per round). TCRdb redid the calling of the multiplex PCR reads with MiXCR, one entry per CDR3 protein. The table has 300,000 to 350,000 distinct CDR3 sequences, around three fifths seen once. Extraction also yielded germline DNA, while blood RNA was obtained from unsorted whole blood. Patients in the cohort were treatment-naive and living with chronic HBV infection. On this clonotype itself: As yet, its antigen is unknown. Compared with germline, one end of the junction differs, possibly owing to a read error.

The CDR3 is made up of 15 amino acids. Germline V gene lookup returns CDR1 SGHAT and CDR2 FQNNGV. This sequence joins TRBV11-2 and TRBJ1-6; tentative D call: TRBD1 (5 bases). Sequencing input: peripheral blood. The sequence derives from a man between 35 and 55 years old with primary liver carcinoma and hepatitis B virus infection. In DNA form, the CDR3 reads TGCGCCAGCAGCTTAGAGGGGATAGGGTATACACCCCTCCACTTT. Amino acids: CASSLEGIGYTPLHF.